A selection of T cell receptor beta chains follows, all from one sample in a study of blood T cell repertoires in COVID-19. Assay used: immunoSEQ multiplex PCR; TCRdb lists only in-frame clones, some missing. Here the sample spans more than 60,000 clones, around 90% being singletons. Material for sequencing was peripheral blood. The receptors derive from a man aged 50-59 years with acute or convalescent COVID-19. Each CDR3 is given with its conserved first and last residue. The order of the fields is J gene, V gene, clone size, CDR3 protein. Expanded clones get a size class; other rows say once, few or many, or leave the size out.

>TRBJ1-5|TRBV7-9|NA
CASSFHKNQPQHF
>TRBJ1-2|TRBV12-5|NA
CASGYDRGVYGYTF
>TRBJ1-3|TRBV6-5|NA
CASSLRTGSGNTIYF
>TRBJ2-2|TRBV19|NA
CASSIYRGMAGELFF
>TRBJ2-7|TRBV4-1|NA
CASSQLLAAYEQYF
>TRBJ2-7|TRBV27|NA
CASKPGGSYEQYF
>TRBJ1-2|TRBV6-5|NA
CASSYASTGYGYTF
>TRBJ2-5|TRBV10-2|once
CASSGLRGLEETQYF
>TRBJ1-3|TRBV12-3/TRBV12-4|NA
CASSPSSGNTIYF
>TRBJ1-1|TRBV7-6|NA
CASSPAGGNTEAFF
>TRBJ1-2|TRBV5-1|NA
CASSWSDREEGYTF
>TRBJ2-1|TRBV7-6|NA
CASSPIAVPYNEQFF
>TRBJ1-1|TRBV6-2/TRBV6-3|NA
CASSFGQGGTEAFF
>TRBJ1-4|TRBV10-3|NA
CAISRTGSSEKLFF
>TRBJ2-1|TRBV14|once
CASRQLIRGKQFF
>TRBJ2-6|TRBV18|once
CASSPLGLAGAGANVLTF
>TRBJ1-1|TRBV15|NA
CATSRDRVTEAFF
>TRBJ1-6|TRBV27|NA
CASSSQGNNSPLHF